The entry that follows covers one T cell receptor beta chain sequence. Antigen specificity is unknown. Sequencing used immunoSEQ multiplex PCR; TCRdb keeps in-frame clones, though not all of them. The sample holds around 1.9 million clones, around 93% seen once. In the naive CD8 group, cells lacked CD45RO and were positively selected for CCR7, so terminally differentiated effector memory CD45RA+ cells were left out. Only Caucasian adults living in Nashville, Tennessee served as donors. The V end was cut by 5 bases, the J end by 6 bases, with 14 bases between. The CDR3 is made up of 13 amino acids. Germline values: CDR1 SGHTA, CDR2 FQGNSA. This entry belongs to a study of shared clonotypes between healthy human individuals. Across the whole study: Plates per donor: three CD4 naive, three CD4 memory, two CD8 naive, one CD8 memory.

General study points: Across a handful of donors, naive CD4 shared 5% to 5.5%, naive CD8 around 4%, memory CD4 roughly 2.5%, memory CD8 0.4% to 0.5%. Non-shared clonotypes showed lower generation probabilities than clonotypes common to all four donors.

This chain connects TRBV7-2 to TRBJ2-7; D is ambiguous. This clonotype was sampled from a man between 18 and 35 years old in good health. Some clones in this sample may be carry-over from other donors' samples. Specimen: naive CD8+ T cells from PBMCs. The CDR3 region is CASSHWEAGEQYF. CDR3 bases: TGTGCCAGCAGCCACTGGGAAGCCGGCGAGCAGTACTTC.